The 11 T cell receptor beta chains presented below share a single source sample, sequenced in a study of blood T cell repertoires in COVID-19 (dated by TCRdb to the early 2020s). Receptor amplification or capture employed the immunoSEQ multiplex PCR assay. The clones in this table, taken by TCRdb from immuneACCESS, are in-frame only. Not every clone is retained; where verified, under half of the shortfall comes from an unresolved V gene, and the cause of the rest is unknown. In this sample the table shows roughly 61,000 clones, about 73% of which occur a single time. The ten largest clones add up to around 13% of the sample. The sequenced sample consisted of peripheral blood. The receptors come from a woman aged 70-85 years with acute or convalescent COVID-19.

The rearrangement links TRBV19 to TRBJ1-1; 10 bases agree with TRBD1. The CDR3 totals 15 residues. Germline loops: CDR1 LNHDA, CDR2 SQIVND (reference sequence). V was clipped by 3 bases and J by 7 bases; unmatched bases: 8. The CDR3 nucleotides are TGTGCCAGTAGTATTCAGGGACAGGGGCAAAGTGAAGCTTTCTTT. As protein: CASSIQGQGQSEAFF.

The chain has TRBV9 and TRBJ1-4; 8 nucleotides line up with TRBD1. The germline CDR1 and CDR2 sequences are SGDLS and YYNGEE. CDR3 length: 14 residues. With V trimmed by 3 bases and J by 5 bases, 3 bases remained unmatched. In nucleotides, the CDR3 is TGTGCCAGCAGCGCTCGGACAGGGAATGAAAAACTGTTTTTT. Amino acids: CASSARTGNEKLFF.

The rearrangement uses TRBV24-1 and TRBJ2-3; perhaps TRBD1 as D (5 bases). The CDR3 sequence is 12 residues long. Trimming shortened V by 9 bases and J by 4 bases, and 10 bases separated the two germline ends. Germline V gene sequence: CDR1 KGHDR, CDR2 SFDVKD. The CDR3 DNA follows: TGTGCCACCGCTACACAGGCAGATACGCAGTATTTT. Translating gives CATATQADTQYF.

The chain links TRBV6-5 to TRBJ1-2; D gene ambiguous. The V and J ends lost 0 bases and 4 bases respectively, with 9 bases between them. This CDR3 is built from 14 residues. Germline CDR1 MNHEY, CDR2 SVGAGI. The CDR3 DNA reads TGTGCCAGCAGTTACTCCCTTGGCACCTATGGCTACACCTTC. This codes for CASSYSLGTYGYTF.

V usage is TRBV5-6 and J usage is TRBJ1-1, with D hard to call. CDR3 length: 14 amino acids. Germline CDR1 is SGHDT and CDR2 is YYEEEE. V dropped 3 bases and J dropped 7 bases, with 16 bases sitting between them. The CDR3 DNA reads TGTGCCAGCAGCTCGAGACGGGAAGAGGGTGAAGCTTTCTTT. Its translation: CASSSRREEGEAFF.

CDR3 sequence: CASSAREIYGYTF. The CDR3 DNA is TGTGCCAGCAGTGCTCGGGAAATCTATGGCTACACCTTC. This chain links TRBV2 with TRBJ1-2, with no clear D. CDR3 length: 13 amino acids. Trimming stripped 4 bases from V and 4 bases from J, with 10 bases between. Germline CDR1 reads SNHLY; CDR2 reads FYNNEI. The variable domain in full, with the rest retrieved from reference TRBV2 and TRBJ1-2, is EPEVTQTPSHQVTQMGQEVILRCVPISNHLYFYWYRQILGQKVEFLVSFYNNEISEKSEIFDDQFSVERPDGSNFTLKIRSTKLEDSAMYFCASSAREIYGYTFGSGTRLTVV.

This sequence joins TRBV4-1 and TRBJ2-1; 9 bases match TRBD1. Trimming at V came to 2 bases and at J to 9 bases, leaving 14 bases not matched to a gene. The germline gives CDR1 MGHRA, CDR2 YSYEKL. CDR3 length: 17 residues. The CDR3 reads CASSQIIGTGTQGEQFF. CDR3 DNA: TGCGCCAGCAGCCAAATTATTGGGACAGGGACACAAGGTGAGCAGTTCTTC.

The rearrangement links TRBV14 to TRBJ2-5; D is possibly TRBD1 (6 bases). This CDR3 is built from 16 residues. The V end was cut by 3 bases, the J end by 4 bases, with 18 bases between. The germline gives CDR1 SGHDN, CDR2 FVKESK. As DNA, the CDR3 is TGTGCCAGCAGCCACCTCATACAGGGTCGAAGAGAGACCCAGTACTTC. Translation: CASSHLIQGRRETQYF.

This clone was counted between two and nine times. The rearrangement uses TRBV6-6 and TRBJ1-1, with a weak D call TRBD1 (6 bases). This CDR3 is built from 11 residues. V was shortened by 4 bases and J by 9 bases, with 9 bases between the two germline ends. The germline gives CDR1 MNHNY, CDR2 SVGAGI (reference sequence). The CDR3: CASSSGQKAFF. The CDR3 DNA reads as TGTGCCAGCAGTTCAGGACAGAAAGCTTTCTTT.

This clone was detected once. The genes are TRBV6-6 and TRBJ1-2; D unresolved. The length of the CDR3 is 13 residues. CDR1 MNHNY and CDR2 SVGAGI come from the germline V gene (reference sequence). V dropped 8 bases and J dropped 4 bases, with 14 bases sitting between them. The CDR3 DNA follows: TGTGCCAGCCTCTCGTCTCAGGTCTATGGCTACACCTTC. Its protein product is CASLSSQVYGYTF.

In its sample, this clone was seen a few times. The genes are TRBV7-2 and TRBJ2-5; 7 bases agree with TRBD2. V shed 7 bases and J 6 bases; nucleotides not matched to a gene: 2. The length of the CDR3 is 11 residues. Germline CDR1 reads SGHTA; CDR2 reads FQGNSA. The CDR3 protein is CASTGGQTQYF. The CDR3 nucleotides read TGTGCCAGCACGGGGGGACAGACCCAGTACTTC. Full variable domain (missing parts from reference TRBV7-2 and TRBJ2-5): GAGVSQSPSNKVTEKGKDVELRCDPISGHTALYWYRQSLGQGLEFLIYFQGNSAPDKSGLPSDRFSAERTGGSVSTLTIQRTQQEDSAVYLCASTGGQTQYFGPGTRLLVL.